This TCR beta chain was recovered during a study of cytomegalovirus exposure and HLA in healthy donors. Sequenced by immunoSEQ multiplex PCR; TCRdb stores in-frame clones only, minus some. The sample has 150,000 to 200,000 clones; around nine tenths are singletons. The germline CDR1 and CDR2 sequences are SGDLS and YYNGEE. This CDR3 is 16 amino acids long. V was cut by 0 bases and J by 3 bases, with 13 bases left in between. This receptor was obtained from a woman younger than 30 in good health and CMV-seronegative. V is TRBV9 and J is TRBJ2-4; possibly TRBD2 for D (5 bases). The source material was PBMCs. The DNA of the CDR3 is TGTGCCAGCAGCGTAGCTCGGGATATGGGCAAAAACATTCAGTACTTC. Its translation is CASSVARDMGKNIQYF.